This TCR beta chain was recorded in a study of CD8+ T cells in alopecia areata (dated 2018 in TCRdb). General notes on the study: The treated patients took part in an open-label pilot trial in which moderate-to-severe alopecia areata was treated with oral tofacitinib at 5 to 10 mg twice daily. Scalp clonality was compared among normal scalp (n=4), patchy alopecia areata scalp (n=8), and alopecia totalis/universalis scalp (n=8). Patients on tofacitinib were biopsied at baseline and after 4 and 24 weeks of treatment, and several of the patients also had a later scalp biopsy. Disease severity in treated patients was measured with the SALT score, which quantifies the percentage of affected scalp surface area. The study used high-throughput TCRbeta sequencing to examine T cell clonal expansion in alopecia areata, in both the C3H/HeJ mouse model and human patients. RNA came from the PAXgene miRNA kit for fixed scalp, the miRNeasy kit for PBMCs, and the RNeasy kit for mouse skin. TCRbeta CDR3 regions were amplified by immunoSEQ multiplex PCR using 35 Vbeta forward and 13 Jbeta reverse primers. On the human side, TCRbeta sequencing was run on scalp tissue and on sorted CD4+ and CD8+ peripheral blood T cells from healthy controls and from alopecia areata patients with either patchy or totalis/universalis disease. Tofacitinib was given for 6 to 18 months, followed by 6 months of follow-up off drug to assess delayed response and recurrence.

In the paper's terms, the time point label means: 24 weeks on oral tofacitinib. The meaning of the sample's treatment or condition label: oral pan-JAK inhibitor, 5-10 mg twice daily. From alopecia areata patients, peripheral blood was collected along with lesional scalp punch biopsies. PBMCs were isolated by density centrifugation and stained for CD3, CD4 and CD8, after which CD4+ and CD8+ T cells were sorted on a FACSAria. For this chain, trimming is 2 bases at the V end and 8 bases at the J end, and the number of junction bases without a gene match is 5. From the cysteine up to the phenylalanine, the CDR3 has a length of 13 residues. Only the CDR3 DNA stays, 39 bases, in frame from base 1. As encoded in the germline V gene, CDR1 is MGHRA while CDR2 is YSYEKL. Results the study describes overall, beyond this receptor: During tofacitinib treatment, many expanded lesional clones stuck around in both scalp and blood, and this persistence may partly explain why relapse happens after treatment is stopped. Compared with normal scalp, lesional scalp had higher clonality and more expanded CD8+ clones, particularly in alopecia totalis/universalis, a pattern that suggests antigenic drive. Resident alphabeta T cells in normal human skin are also sequenced, complicating scalp TCR repertoire analysis, unlike mouse skin dominated by gammadelta T cells. Compared with mice, TCR sequences shared between patients were less clear, possibly partly because of HLA diversity across the patient population. Because the treated cohort was small and had just a single nonresponder, larger studies are needed to establish links between baseline CD8+ expansion and response. With tofacitinib, both scalp clonality and the number of expanded CD8+ clones among the top 100 scalp clones went down significantly.

With respect to this clone: It has no known antigen specificity. Qualities for individual bases were not recorded, and no much larger clone is one base off.

Preparation of the library involved the immunoSEQ multiplex PCR assay. RNA was extracted from all samples and reverse transcribed into cDNA as template for TCR sequencing. SuperScript III was used to make first-strand cDNA, primed with a 2:1 mix of oligo-dT and random hexamers. A synthetic immune receptor repertoire was used to measure amplification bias, and any remaining bias was corrected computationally. On the study's bioinformatics: Raw reads were preprocessed for error removal, and CDR3 was defined according to IMGT conventions as running from the conserved cysteine to phenylalanine. To get clonality, Shannon entropy was normalized by log2 of the number of productive unique TCRs and the result was subtracted from 1. Whether scalp clones were CD4 or CD8 was inferred by matching scalp TCRbeta sequences against CD4 and CD8 repertoires sorted from blood. Held by TCRdb, this immuneACCESS table contains in-frame sequences only and omits some clones. Under half of the omission traces to an unresolved V gene where checked; the cause of the rest is unknown. That table supplies the V and J calls and clone size; D and trimming were determined from the DNA. For this sample the table gives about 110,000 clones, of which 50% to 65% were detected only once. 3% to 4% of the sample is held by the ten biggest clonotypes.

This specimen was CD4+ T cells sorted from blood, taken at week 24, from a patient treated with tofacitinib. The clonotype comes from a human donor with alopecia areata. Recombination linked TRBV4-1 to TRBJ1-2, with 7 bases aligning to TRBD1. The nucleotide sequence is given as TGCGCCAGCAGCCAATCAACAGGGGACGGCTACACCTTC. Its protein product is CASSQSTGDGYTF.